This T cell receptor beta chain was retrieved from a study of shared clonotypes between healthy human individuals. This table comes from immunoSEQ multiplex PCR, and its TCRdb copy is limited to in-frame clones, with some not included. The sample has 450,000 to 500,000 clones; 60% to 80% are singletons. V gave up 5 bases and J gave up 0 bases; unmatched junction bases: 7. Per the germline V gene, CDR1 is SGHVS and CDR2 is FNYEAQ. CDR3 size: 16 residues. The clonotype comes from a woman aged 40 to 49 in good health. Some clones in this sample may be carry-over from other donors' samples. This rearrangement joins TRBV7-6 to TRBJ1-3; TRBD1 aligns across 7 bases. Sequencing was carried out using PBMCs. CDR3 coding DNA: TGTGCCAGCAGCCCCTGGACAGGCCCCTCTGGAAACACCATATATTTT. This gives the protein CASSPWTGPSGNTIYF.